This is a list of T cell receptor beta chains from one sample in a study of T-cell memory formation after mild COVID-19. TCRdb re-called the 5' RACE reads with MiXCR, one entry per CDR3 protein. This table has about 340,000 distinct CDR3 sequences, roughly 20% appearing once. The material sequenced was PBMCs or a T cell subset sorted from them (not recorded which). The receptors were gathered from an adult woman who had mild COVID-19 (a few samples of this study predate the infection). Cell type and time point are not known. The CDR3 runs from the conserved cysteine through the conserved F or W. The order of the fields is D gene, V gene, J gene, clone size, CDR3 DNA, CDR3 protein. D genes are given only for firm matches. Some rows have no size entry. The others give once, few or many, or a class for an expanded clone.

>-|TRBV4-2|TRBJ2-7|-
TGTGCCAGCAGCCAAGATGGGAGACCCTCGGGCGAGCAGTACTTC
CASSQDGRPSGEQYF
>-|TRBV4-3|TRBJ2-6|-
TGCGCCAGCAGCCGTCGCACAGGGTTCGGGGCCAACGTCCTGACTTTC
CASSRRTGFGANVLTF
>-|TRBV6-5|TRBJ2-7|-
TGTGCCAGCAGCAGACAGTCCGAGCAGTACTTC
CASSRQSEQYF
>-|TRBV29-1|TRBJ2-5|few
TGCAGCGTTGATGGAGGGATTGTGGAGACCCAGTACTTC
CSVDGGIVETQYF
>-|TRBV6-2/TRBV6-3|TRBJ1-2|-
TGTGCCAGCAGTTACTCCCCGGGGACAAACAACTATGGCTACACCTTC
CASSYSPGTNNYGYTF
>TRBD1|TRBV4-1|TRBJ1-3|-
TGCGCCAGCAGCCAAGGGAGACAGGGGGCACGTGGAAACACCATATATTTT
CASSQGRQGARGNTIYF
>-|TRBV20-1|TRBJ2-2|many
TGCAGTGCACAGAGGGGCCTAGGAATCGGGGAGCTGTTTTTT
CSAQRGLGIGELFF
>TRBD2|TRBV5-1|TRBJ2-3|few
TGCGCCAGCTACCTTAGCGGGGGCACAGATACGCAGTATTTT
CASYLSGGTDTQYF
>-|TRBV10-3|TRBJ2-1|-
TGTGCCATCAGCCCCGGGGCTTACAATGAGCAGTTCTTC
CAISPGAYNEQFF
>-|TRBV5-6|TRBJ2-7|-
TGTGCCAGCAGCAGAGGGGCGGTGAGCTCCTACGAGCAGTACTTC
CASSRGAVSSYEQYF
>-|TRBV12-3/TRBV12-4|TRBJ1-4|-
TGTGCCAGCAGGTTGAGCCCGGGGGCTGGGAAACTGTTTTTT
CASRLSPGAGKLFF
>-|TRBV7-9|TRBJ2-3|-
TGTGCCAGCAGCCACAGGCGCCCCACAGATACGCAGTATTTT
CASSHRRPTDTQYF
>TRBD1|TRBV29-1|TRBJ2-7|-
TGCAGCGTTTCCGACAGGGGCCTCTACGAGCAGTACTTC
CSVSDRGLYEQYF
>TRBD2|TRBV18|TRBJ2-2|-
TGTGCCAGCTCACCACGGACTAGCGAGACGAGGATTGGCGGGGAGCTGTTTTTT
CASSPRTSETRIGGELFF
>TRBD1|TRBV7-3|TRBJ2-7|many
TGTGCCAGCAGCCCCGGGACAGGGTCCCACGAGCAGTACTTC
CASSPGTGSHEQYF
>-|TRBV5-6|TRBJ1-2|-
TGTGCCAGCAGCTTGGCCGGCGACGGTGGTTATGGCTACACCTTC
CASSLAGDGGYGYTF